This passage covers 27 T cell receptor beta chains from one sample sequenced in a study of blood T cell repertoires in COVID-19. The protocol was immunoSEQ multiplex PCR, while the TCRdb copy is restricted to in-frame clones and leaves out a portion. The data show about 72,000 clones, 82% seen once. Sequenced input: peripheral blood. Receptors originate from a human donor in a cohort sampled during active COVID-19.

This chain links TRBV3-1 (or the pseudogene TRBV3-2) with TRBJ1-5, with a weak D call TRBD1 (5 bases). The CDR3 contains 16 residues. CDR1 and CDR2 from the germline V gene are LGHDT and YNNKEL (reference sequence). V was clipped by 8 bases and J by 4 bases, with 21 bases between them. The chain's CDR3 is CASGDSLAGKNQPQHF. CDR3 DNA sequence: TGTGCCAGCGGGGATTCCTTAGCAGGGAAGAATCAGCCCCAGCATTTT.

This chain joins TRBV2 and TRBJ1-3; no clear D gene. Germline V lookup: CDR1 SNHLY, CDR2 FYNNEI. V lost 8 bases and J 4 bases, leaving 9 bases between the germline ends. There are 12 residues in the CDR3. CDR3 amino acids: CASRSSGNTIYF. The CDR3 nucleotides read TGTGCCAGCCGTAGCTCGGGAAACACCATATATTTT.

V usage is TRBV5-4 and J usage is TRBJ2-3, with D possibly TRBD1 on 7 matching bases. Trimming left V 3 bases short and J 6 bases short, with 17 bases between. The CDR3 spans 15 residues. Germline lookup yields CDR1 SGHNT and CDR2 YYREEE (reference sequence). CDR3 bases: TGTGCCAGCAGCTCTGGTGACAGGGACTCCGATACGCAGTATTTT. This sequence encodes CASSSGDRDSDTQYF.

In nucleotides, the CDR3 is TGTGCCATTTCACCTGATCCCCAACAGGGAGAAGCTTTCTTT. It translates to CAISPDPQQGEAFF. This rearrangement joins TRBV10-3 to TRBJ1-1, with TRBD1 as a possible D gene (6 bases). The CDR3 covers 14 residues. Germline values: CDR1 ENHRY, CDR2 SYGVKD. V lost 9 bases and J 8 bases, leaving 22 bases between the germline ends.

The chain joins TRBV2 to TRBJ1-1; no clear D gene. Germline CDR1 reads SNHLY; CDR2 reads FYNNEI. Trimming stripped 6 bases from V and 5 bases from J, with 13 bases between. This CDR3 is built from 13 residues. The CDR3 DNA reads TGTGCCAGCAGGAGTGACGGCGGGACTGAAGCTTTCTTT. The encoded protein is CASRSDGGTEAFF.

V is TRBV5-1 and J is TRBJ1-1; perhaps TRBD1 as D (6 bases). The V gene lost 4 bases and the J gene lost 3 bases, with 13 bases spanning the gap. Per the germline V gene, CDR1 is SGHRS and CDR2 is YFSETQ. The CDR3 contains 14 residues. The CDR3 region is CASSRDQGYTEAFF. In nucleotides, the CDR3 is TGCGCCAGCAGCCGGGATCAGGGGTACACTGAAGCTTTCTTT.

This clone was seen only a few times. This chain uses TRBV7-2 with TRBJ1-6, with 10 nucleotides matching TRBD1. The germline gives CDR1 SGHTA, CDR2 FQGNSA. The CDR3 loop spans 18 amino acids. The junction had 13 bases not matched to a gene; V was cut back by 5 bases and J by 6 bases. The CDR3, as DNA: TGTGCCAGCAGCAATAGGAGAGGGGGGGACAGGGGTAATTCACCCCTCCACTTT. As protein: CASSNRRGGDRGNSPLHF.

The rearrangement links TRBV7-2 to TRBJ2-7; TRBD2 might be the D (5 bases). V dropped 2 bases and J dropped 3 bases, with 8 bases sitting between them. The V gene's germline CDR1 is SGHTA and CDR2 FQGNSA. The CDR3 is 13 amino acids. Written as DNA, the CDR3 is TGTGCCAGCAGCTTACATGGACTCTACGAGCAGTACTTC. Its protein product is CASSLHGLYEQYF.

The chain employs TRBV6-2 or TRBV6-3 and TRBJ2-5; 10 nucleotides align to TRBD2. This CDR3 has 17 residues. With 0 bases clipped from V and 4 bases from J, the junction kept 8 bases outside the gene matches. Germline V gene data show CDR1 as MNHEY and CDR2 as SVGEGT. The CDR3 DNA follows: TGTGCCAGCAGTTACTCAAGAGCGGGGGGGCCGAGAGAGACCCAGTACTTC. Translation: CASSYSRAGGPRETQYF.

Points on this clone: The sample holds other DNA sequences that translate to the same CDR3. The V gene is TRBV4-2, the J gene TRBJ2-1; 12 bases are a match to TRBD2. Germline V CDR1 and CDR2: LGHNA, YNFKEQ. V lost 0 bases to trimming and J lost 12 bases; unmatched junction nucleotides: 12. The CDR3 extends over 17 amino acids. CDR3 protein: CASSQDRRLAGGGPQFF. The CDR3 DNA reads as TGTGCCAGCAGCCAAGATCGTCGGCTAGCGGGGGGGGGTCCGCAGTTCTTC.

The CDR3, as DNA: TGTGCCAGCAGTAAAACAGGGGCCCCGACCTACGAGCAGTACTTC. It translates to CASSKTGAPTYEQYF. The V and J genes are TRBV7-6 and TRBJ2-7, with 7 bases identical to TRBD1. The CDR3 has 15 amino acids. After removal of 6 bases from V and 2 bases from J, the junction contained 10 bases not matched to a gene. CDR1 and CDR2 (germline): SGHVS, FNYEAQ.

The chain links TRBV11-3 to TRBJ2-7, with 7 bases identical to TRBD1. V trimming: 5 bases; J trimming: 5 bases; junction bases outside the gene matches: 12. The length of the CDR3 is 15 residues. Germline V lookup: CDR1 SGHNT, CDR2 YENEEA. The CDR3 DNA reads TGTGCCAGCAGCAAGGGGGCCCAGGGAACCGACGAGCAGTACTTC. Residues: CASSKGAQGTDEQYF. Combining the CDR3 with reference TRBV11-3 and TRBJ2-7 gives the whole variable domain EAGVVQSPRYKIIEKKQPVAFWCNPISGHNTLYWYLQNLGQGPELLIRYENEEAVDDSQLPKDRFSAERLKGVDSTLKIQPAELGDSAVYLCASSKGAQGTDEQYFGPGTRLTVT.

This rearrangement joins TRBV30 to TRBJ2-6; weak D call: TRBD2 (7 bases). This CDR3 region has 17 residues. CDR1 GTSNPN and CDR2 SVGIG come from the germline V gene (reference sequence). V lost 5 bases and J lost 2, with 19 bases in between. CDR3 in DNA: TGTGCCTGGTTGGGGGGGCTACAGGGCCCTGGGGCCAACGTCCTGACTTTC. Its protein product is CAWLGGLQGPGANVLTF.

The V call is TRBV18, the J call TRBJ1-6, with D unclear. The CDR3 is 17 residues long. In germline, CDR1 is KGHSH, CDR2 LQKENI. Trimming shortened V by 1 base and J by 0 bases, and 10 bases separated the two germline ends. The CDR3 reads CASSPLGGSSYNSPLHF. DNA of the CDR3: TGTGCCAGCTCACCACTGGGCGGGAGCTCCTATAATTCACCCCTCCACTTT.

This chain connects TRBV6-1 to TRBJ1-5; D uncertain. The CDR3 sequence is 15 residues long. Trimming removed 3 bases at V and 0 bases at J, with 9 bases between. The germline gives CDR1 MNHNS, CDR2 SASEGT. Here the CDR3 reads CASSDKLLSNQPQHF. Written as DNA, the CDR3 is TGTGCCAGCAGTGATAAACTTCTTAGCAATCAGCCCCAGCATTTT.

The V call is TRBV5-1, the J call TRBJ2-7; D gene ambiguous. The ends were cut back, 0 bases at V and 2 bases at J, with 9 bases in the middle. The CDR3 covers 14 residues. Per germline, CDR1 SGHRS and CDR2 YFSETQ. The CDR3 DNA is TGCGCCAGCAGCTTGGACATTTCCACCTACGAGCAGTACTTC. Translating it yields CASSLDISTYEQYF.

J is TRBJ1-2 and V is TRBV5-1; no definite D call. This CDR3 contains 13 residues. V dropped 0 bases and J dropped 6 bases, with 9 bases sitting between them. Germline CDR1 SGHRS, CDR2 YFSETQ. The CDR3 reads CASSLGLGDGYTF. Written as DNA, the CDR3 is TGCGCCAGCAGCTTGGGACTGGGAGATGGCTACACCTTC.

CDR3: CASSLLGQRGDEQYF. The CDR3 DNA is TGCGCCAGCAGCTTGTTGGGACAGAGGGGCGACGAGCAGTACTTC. The genes are TRBV5-1 and TRBJ2-7; 7 nucleotides line up with TRBD1. V was clipped by 1 base and J by 5 bases; unmatched bases: 9. The CDR3 covers 15 residues. From germline, CDR1 is SGHRS and CDR2 YFSETQ.

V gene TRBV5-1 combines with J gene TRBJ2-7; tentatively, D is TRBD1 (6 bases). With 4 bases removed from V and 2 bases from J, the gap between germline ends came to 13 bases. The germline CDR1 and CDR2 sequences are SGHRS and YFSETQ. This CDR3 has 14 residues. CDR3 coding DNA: TGCGCCAGCAGCCAGGTGGACAGAGCCTACGAGCAGTACTTC. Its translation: CASSQVDRAYEQYF.

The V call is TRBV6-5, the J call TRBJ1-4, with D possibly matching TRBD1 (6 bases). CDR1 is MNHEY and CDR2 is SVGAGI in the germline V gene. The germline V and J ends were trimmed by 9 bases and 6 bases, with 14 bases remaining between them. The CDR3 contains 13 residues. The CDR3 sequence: CASVPQGYEKLFF. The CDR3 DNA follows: TGTGCCAGTGTACCACAGGGATATGAAAAACTGTTTTTT.

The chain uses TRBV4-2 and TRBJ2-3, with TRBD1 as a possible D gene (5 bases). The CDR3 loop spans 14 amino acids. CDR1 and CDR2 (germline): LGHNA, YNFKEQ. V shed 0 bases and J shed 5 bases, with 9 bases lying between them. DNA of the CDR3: TGTGCCAGCAGCCAAGATCAGGGCAGAGATACGCAGTATTTT. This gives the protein CASSQDQGRDTQYF.

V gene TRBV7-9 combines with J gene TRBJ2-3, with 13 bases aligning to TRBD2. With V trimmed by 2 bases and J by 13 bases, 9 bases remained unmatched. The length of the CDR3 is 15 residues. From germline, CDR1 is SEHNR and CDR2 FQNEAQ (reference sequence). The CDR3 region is CASSLRGTSGAKEYF. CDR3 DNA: TGTGCCAGCAGCTTAAGAGGGACTAGCGGGGCTAAGGAGTATTTT.

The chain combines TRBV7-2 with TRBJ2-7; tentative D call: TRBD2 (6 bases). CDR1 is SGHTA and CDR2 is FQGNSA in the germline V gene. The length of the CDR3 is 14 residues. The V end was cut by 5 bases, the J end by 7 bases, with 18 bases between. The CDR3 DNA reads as TGTGCCAGCAGCCTCCTCGACAGTGGGGGGGAGCAGTACTTC. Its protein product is CASSLLDSGGEQYF.

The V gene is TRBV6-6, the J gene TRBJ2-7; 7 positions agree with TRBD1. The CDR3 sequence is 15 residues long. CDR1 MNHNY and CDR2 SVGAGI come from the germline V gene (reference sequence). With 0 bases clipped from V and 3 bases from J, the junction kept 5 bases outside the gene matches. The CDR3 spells CASSYSGQRNYEQYF. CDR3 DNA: TGTGCCAGCAGTTACTCGGGACAGAGGAACTACGAGCAGTACTTC.

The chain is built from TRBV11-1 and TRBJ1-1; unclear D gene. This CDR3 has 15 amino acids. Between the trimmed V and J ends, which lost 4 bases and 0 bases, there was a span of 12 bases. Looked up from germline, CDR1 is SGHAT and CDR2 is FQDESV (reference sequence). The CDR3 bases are TGTGCCAGCAGCTCAGGTTGGCAGGTGAACACTGAAGCTTTCTTT. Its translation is CASSSGWQVNTEAFF.

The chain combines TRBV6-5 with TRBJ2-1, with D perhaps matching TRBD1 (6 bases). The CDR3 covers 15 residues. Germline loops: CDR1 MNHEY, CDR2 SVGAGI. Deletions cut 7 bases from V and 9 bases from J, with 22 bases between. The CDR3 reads CASTPRRGGEGEQFF. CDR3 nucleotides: TGTGCCAGCACCCCGCGCAGAGGGGGAGAGGGTGAGCAGTTCTTC.

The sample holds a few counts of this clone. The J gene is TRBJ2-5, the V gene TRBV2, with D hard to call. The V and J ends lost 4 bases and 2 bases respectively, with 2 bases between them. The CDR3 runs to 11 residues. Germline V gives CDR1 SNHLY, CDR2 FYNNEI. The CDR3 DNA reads TGTGCCAGCAGTGCTCAAGAGACCCAGTACTTC. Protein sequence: CASSAQETQYF.